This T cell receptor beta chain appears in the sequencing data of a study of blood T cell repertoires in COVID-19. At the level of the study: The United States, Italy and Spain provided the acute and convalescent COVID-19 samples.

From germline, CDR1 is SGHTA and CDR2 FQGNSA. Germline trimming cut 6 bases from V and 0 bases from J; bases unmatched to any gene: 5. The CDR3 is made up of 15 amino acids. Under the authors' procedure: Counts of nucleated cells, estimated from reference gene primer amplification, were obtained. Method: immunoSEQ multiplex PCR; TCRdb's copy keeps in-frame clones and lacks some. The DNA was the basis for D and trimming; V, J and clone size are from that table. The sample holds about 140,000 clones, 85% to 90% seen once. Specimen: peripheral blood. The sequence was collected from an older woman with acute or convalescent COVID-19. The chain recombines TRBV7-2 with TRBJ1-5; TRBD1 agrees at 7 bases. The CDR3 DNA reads TGTGCCAGCAGGCAGGGGGTTGATAGCAATCAGCCCCAGCATTTT. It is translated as CASRQGVDSNQPQHF. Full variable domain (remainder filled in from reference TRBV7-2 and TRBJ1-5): GAGVSQSPSNKVTEKGKDVELRCDPISGHTALYWYRQSLGQGLEFLIYFQGNSAPDKSGLPSDRFSAERTGGSVSTLTIQRTQQEDSAVYLCASRQGVDSNQPQHFGDGTRLSIL.